The sequence of this T cell receptor beta chain was determined in a study of T cell responses to AZD1222 COVID-19 vaccine. Looking at the study overall: Analysis merged second doses at about 4 or about 12 weeks.

Losses at the gene ends were 7 bases for V and 2 bases for J; bases not matched to a gene: 2. The CDR3 runs 14 residues. From germline, CDR1 is MNHEY and CDR2 SMNVEV (reference sequence). In regard to this clone: As yet, its antigen is unknown.

The data were produced by immunoSEQ multiplex PCR, yet TCRdb's version contains in-frame clones alone and is incomplete. The sample lists 120,000 to 150,000 clones, around nine tenths occurring once. Study-level findings and limits: There were mostly white British donors and more females than males, and clonal diversity was possibly underestimated.

The TCR sequence derives from an adult in good health. The sample in question was peripheral blood, obtained on day 0 of AZD1222 vaccination. V usage is TRBV27 and J usage is TRBJ2-7; 13 nucleotides align to TRBD2. The CDR3 spells CASKLAGGPYEQYF. In DNA, the CDR3 is TGTGCCAGCAAACTAGCGGGAGGGCCCTACGAGCAGTACTTC.